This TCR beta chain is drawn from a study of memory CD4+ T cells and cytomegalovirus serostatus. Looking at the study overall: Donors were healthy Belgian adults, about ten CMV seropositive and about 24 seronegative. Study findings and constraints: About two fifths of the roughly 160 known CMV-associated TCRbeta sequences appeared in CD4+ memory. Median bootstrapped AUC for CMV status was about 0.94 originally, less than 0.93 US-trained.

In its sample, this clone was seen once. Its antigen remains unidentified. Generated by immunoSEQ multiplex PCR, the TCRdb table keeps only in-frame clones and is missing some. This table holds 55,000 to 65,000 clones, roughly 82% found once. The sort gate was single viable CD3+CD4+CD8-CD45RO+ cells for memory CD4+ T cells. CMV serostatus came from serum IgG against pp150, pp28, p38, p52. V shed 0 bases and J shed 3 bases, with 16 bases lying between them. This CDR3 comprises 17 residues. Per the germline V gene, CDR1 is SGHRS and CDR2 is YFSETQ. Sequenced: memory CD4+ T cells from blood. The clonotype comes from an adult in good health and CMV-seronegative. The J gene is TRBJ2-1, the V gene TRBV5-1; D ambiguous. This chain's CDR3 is CASSLETRVKGYNEQFF. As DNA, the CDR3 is TGCGCCAGCAGCTTGGAGACCCGAGTCAAGGGCTACAATGAGCAGTTCTTC.